One sample yielded the 15 T cell receptor beta chains listed below, sequenced in a study of blood T cell repertoires in COVID-19. This table comes from immunoSEQ multiplex PCR, and its TCRdb copy is limited to in-frame clones, with some not included. The table has 210,000 or so clones, approximately 81% seen once. The sample comprised peripheral blood. The receptors were gathered from a woman aged 80 or over with active or convalescent COVID-19.

The chain combines TRBV7-6 with TRBJ1-6, with D perhaps matching TRBD1 (5 bases). V was trimmed by 5 bases and J by 4 bases, leaving 12 bases between them. Germline V gives CDR1 SGHVS, CDR2 FNYEAQ. The CDR3 runs to 15 residues. The CDR3 sequence: CASSADREYNSPLHF. In DNA, the CDR3 is TGTGCCAGCAGCGCCGACAGAGAATATAATTCACCCCTCCACTTT.

The chain employs TRBV10-3 and TRBJ1-6; TRBD1 agrees at 7 bases. V trimming: 3 bases; J trimming: 8 bases; junction bases outside the gene matches: 1. The CDR3 covers 13 residues. Germline V gene data show CDR1 as ENHRY and CDR2 as SYGVKD. Here the CDR3 DNA reads TGTGCCATCAGTGATACAGGGGATTCACCCCTCCACTTT. Its protein product is CAISDTGDSPLHF.

V and J are TRBV5-4 and TRBJ1-5; D remains unclear. The V gene lost 4 bases and the J gene lost 8 bases, with 10 bases spanning the gap. Looked up from germline, CDR1 is SGHNT and CDR2 is YYREEE (reference sequence). The CDR3 sequence is 12 residues long. The CDR3 sequence is CASSRGEEPQHF. In DNA, the CDR3 is TGTGCCAGCAGCCGCGGGGAGGAGCCCCAGCATTTT. Combining the CDR3 with reference TRBV5-4 and TRBJ1-5 gives the whole variable domain ETGVTQSPTHLIKTRGQQVTLRCSSQSGHNTVSWYQQALGQGPQFIFQYYREEENGRGNFPPRFSGLQFPNYSSELNVNALELDDSALYLCASSRGEEPQHFGDGTRLSIL.

V gene TRBV7-2 combines with J gene TRBJ2-7, with D possibly TRBD1 on 5 matching bases. Trimming left V 4 bases short and J 2 bases short, with 18 bases between. CDR1 is SGHTA and CDR2 is FQGNSA in the germline V gene. The CDR3 is 16 residues long. CDR3 coding DNA: TGTGCCAGCAGCTCGACCAGGGCTAGAAACCCCTACGAGCAGTACTTC. It codes for CASSSTRARNPYEQYF.

This clone was observed a single time. The chain couples TRBV6-2 or TRBV6-3 to TRBJ1-2; no reliable D call. This CDR3 is built from 14 residues. Trimming removed 3 bases at V and 8 bases at J, with 16 bases between. The germline V gene encodes CDR1 MNHEY and CDR2 SVGEGT. The CDR3 sequence is CASSYHSGALGYTF. The CDR3 DNA sequence: TGTGCCAGCAGTTATCATTCCGGAGCACTGGGCTACACCTTC.

The CDR3 DNA follows: TGTGCCAGTAGTATAGCCAGGACAGGGGATGGCTACACCTTC. It translates to CASSIARTGDGYTF. This chain joins TRBV19 and TRBJ1-2, with TRBD1 matching 9 bases. The germline V gene encodes CDR1 LNHDA and CDR2 SQIVND (reference sequence). J was trimmed by 6 bases and V by 1 base; bases with no gene match: 3. This CDR3 has 14 residues. The full variable domain, completed using reference TRBV19 and TRBJ1-2, is DGGITQSPKYLFRKEGQNVTLSCEQNLNHDAMYWYRQDPGQGLRLIYYSQIVNDFQKGDIAEGYSVSREKKESFPLTVTSAQKNPTAFYLCASSIARTGDGYTFGSGTRLTVV.

This clone was seen once. The V gene is TRBV9, the J gene TRBJ2-7, with TRBD2 matching 7 bases. Germline CDR1 reads SGDLS; CDR2 reads YYNGEE. V gave up 4 bases and J gave up 5 bases; unmatched junction bases: 15. This CDR3 spans 16 amino acids. The CDR3 DNA follows: TGTGCCAGCAGCCCGACAAGTGCGGGAGTGGCCCACGAGCAGTACTTC. It encodes CASSPTSAGVAHEQYF.

The chain recombines TRBV3-1 (or the pseudogene TRBV3-2) with TRBJ2-1; 8 positions match TRBD2. This CDR3 spans 17 amino acids. Per the germline V gene, CDR1 is LGHDT and CDR2 is YNNKEL (reference sequence). The V and J ends lost 3 bases and 0 bases, in that order; junction bases with no gene match: 7. CDR3: CASSQGGLASSYNEQFF. Written as DNA, the CDR3 is TGTGCCAGCAGCCAGGGAGGACTAGCCAGCTCCTACAATGAGCAGTTCTTC.

DNA of the CDR3: TGTGCCAGCAGTTACCAGGGCAAAGGCTACACCTTC. Encoded protein: CASSYQGKGYTF. This chain uses TRBV6-2 or TRBV6-3 with TRBJ1-2, with D possibly TRBD1 on 5 matching bases. Trimming took 2 bases from V and 8 from J, leaving 9 bases between them. The CDR3 is 12 amino acids. Germline CDR1 MNHEY, CDR2 SVGEGT.

V is TRBV2 and J is TRBJ2-2; 7 nucleotides agree with TRBD2. This CDR3 is 15 amino acids long. With V trimmed by 6 bases and J by 1 base, 5 bases remained unmatched. Germline CDR1 SNHLY, CDR2 FYNNEI. CDR3 nucleotide sequence: TGTGCCAGCAGCTCATCTAGCGGGAACACCGGGGAGCTGTTTTTT. It yields the protein CASSSSSGNTGELFF.

The V and J genes are TRBV6-5 and TRBJ1-3; D unclear. Germline values: CDR1 MNHEY, CDR2 SVGAGI. Trimming pared 0 bases from V and 4 bases from J, leaving 10 bases between. The CDR3 length is 15 residues. The CDR3 here is CASSYSRVSGNTIYF. CDR3 nucleotides: TGTGCCAGCAGTTACTCACGGGTGTCCGGAAACACCATATATTTT.

This clone was counted a single time. This chain links TRBV6-6 with TRBJ1-6, with 8 bases that match TRBD1. This CDR3 has 16 residues. Germline V gene lookup returns CDR1 MNHNY and CDR2 SVGAGI (reference sequence). Trimming at V came to 2 bases and at J to 8 bases, leaving 8 bases not matched to a gene. The CDR3 is CASSYDGQGADSPLHF. The CDR3 nucleotides are TGTGCCAGCAGTTACGATGGGCAGGGGGCAGATTCACCCCTCCACTTT.

The chain recombines TRBV7-2 with TRBJ2-7, with 13 nucleotides matching TRBD2. Germline CDR1 and CDR2: SGHTA and FQGNSA. The junction had 6 bases not matched to a gene; V was cut back by 4 bases and J by 6 bases. There are 15 residues in the CDR3. The CDR3 loop is CASSSRLAGGGEQYF. The DNA of the CDR3 is TGTGCCAGCAGCTCCCGACTAGCGGGAGGAGGCGAGCAGTACTTC.

This sequence joins TRBV7-6 and TRBJ1-1, with 8 bases lining up with TRBD1. CDR1 and CDR2 (germline): SGHVS, FNYEAQ. CDR3 length: 15 residues. Trimming cost V 6 bases and J 8 bases; bases outside gene matches: 14. The chain's CDR3 is CASSERQGRLEEAFF. In DNA, the CDR3 is TGTGCCAGCAGTGAAAGACAGGGGCGGTTAGAAGAAGCTTTCTTT.

The rearrangement links TRBV2 to TRBJ1-4, with 8 bases that match TRBD1. CDR3 length: 13 amino acids. Germline-derived CDR1 and CDR2 are SNHLY and FYNNEI. J was trimmed by 7 bases and V by 7 bases; bases with no gene match: 5. CDR3 amino acids: CASNLQGGEKLFF. The CDR3 DNA sequence: TGTGCCAGCAACTTACAGGGGGGTGAAAAACTGTTTTTT.